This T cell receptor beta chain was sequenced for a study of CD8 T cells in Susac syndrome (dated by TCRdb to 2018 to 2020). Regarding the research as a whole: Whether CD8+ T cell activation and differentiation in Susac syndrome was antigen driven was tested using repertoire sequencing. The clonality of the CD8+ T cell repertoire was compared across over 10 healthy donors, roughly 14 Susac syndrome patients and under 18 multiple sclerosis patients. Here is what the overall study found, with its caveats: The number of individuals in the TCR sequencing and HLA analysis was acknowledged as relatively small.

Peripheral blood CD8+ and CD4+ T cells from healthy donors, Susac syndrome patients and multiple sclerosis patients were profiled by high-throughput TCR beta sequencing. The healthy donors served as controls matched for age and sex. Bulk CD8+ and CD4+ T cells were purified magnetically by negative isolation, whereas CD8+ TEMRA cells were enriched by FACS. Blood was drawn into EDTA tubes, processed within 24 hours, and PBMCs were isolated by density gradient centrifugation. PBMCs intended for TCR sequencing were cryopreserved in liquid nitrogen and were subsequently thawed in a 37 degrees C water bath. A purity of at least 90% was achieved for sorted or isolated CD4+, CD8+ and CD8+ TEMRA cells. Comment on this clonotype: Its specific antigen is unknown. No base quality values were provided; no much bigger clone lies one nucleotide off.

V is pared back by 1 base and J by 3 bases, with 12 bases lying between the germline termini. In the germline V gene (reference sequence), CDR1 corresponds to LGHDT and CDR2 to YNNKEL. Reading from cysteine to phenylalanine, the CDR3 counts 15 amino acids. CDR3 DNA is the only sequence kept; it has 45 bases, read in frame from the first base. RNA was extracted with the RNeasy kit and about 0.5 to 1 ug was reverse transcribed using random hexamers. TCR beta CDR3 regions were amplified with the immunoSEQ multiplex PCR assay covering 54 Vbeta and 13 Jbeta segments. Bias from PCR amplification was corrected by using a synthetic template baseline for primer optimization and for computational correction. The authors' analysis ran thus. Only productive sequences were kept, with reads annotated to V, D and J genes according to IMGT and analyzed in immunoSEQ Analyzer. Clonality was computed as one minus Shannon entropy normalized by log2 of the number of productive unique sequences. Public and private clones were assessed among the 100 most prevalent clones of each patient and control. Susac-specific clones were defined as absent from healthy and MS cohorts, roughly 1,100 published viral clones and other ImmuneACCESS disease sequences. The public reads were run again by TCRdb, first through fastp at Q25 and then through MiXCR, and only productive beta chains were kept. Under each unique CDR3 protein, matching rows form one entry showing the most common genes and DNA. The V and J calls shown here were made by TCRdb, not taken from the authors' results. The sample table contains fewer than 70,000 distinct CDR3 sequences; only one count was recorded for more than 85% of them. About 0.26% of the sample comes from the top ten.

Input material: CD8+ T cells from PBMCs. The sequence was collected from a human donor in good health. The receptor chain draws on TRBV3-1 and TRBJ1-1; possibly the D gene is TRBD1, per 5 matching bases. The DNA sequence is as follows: TGTGCCAGCAGCCAAGGTTCGGGGGAGGACACTGAAGCTTTCTTT. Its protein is CASSQGSGEDTEAFF. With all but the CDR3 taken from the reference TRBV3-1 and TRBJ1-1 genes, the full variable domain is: DTAVSQTPKYLVTQMGNDKSIKCEQNLGHDTMYWYKQDSKKFLKIMFSYNNKELIINETVPNRFSPKSPDKAHLNLHINSLELGDSAVYFCASSQGSGEDTEAFFGQGTRLTVV.